This entry features one T cell receptor beta chain sequence. Its antigen is unknown. CDR1 is MNHEY, CDR2 SVGAGI, per germline. The CDR3 length is 14 residues. J gave up 5 bases and V 6 bases, and 7 bases lay outside the gene matches. These data are taken from a study of post-analysis software for immune sequencing data. Overall study findings and caveats: A few TRBV segments (TRBV5-6, TRBV5-1 and TRBV20-1 among them) occurred more frequently in patients than in controls.

Libraries were made from TCR beta cDNA, and they carried unique molecular identifiers. TCRdb re-derived calls from the PCR reads in MiXCR, one entry per CDR3 protein. Among 380,000 or so distinct CDR3 sequences listed, about a third were seen once. The genes are TRBV6-5 and TRBJ1-1; 9 positions agree with TRBD1. Sample: blood. This clonotype was obtained from a girl aged 10-17 years with multiple sclerosis. The CDR3, as DNA: TGTGCCAGCAGCTCGGACAGGGGAGGAACTGAAGCTTTCTTT. This sequence encodes CASSSDRGGTEAFF.